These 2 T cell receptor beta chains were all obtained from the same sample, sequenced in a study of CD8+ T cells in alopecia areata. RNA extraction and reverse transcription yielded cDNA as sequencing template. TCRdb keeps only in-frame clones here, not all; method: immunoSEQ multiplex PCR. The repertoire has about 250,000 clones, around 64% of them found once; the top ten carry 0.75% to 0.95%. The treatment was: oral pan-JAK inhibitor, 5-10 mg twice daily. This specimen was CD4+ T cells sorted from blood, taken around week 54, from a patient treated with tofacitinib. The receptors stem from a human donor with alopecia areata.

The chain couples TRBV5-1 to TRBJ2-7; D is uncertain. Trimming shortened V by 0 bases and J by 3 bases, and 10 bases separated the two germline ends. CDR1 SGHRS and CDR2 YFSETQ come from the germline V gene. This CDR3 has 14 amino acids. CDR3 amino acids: CASSLGVKRYEQYF. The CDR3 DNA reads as TGCGCCAGCAGCTTGGGCGTGAAACGCTACGAGCAGTACTTC.

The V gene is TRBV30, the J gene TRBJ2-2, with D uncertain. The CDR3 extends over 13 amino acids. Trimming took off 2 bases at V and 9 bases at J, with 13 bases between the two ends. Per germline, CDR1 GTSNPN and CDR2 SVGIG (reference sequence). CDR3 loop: CAWSPPTPWELFF. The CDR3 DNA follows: TGTGCCTGGAGTCCGCCAACCCCATGGGAGCTGTTTTTT.